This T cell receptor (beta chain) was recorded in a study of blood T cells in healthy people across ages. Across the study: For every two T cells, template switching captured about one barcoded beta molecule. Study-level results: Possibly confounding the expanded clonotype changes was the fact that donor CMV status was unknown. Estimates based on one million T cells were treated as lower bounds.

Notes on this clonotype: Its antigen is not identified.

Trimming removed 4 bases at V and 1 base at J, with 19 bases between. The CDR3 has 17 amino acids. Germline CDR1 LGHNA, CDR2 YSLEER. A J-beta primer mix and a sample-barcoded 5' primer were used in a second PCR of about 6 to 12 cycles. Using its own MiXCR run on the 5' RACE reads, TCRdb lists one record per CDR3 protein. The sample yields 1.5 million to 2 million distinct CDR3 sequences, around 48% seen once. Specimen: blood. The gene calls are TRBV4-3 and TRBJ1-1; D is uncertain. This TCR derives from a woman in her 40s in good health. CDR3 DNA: TGCGCCAGCAGCCTCCTCATGAGGGTTCAGGAGAACACTGAAGCTTTCTTT. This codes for CASSLLMRVQENTEAFF.